Sequencing of this TCR beta chain was carried out in a study of shared clonotypes between healthy human individuals. Overall study context: With ages of 18 to 49, the donors were a couple of women and a few men. Used for every donor were three CD4 naive, three CD4 memory, two CD8 naive and one CD8 memory plate.

This clone was seen only once. The CDR3 runs 14 residues. CDR1 and CDR2 (germline): SGHRS, YFSETQ. V was trimmed by 4 bases and J by 8 bases, leaving 18 bases between them. Sequencing was performed with immunoSEQ multiplex PCR; in TCRdb, only in-frame clones are kept and a portion is missing. The sample lists some 1.1 million clones, around 77% occurring once. The rearrangement uses TRBV5-1 and TRBJ1-2; no firm D call. This TCR derives from a man between 18 and 29 years old in good health. Some clones in this sample may be carry-over from other donors' samples. The sample taken for sequencing was memory CD4+ T cells from PBMCs. Stated subset: CD45RA-negative fraction. CDR3 in amino acids: CASSPLPGEGGYTF. DNA of the CDR3: TGCGCCAGCAGCCCCCTCCCGGGTGAAGGCGGCTACACCTTC.